This T cell receptor (beta chain) was found in a study of cytomegalovirus exposure and HLA in healthy donors. Points from the study as a whole: In vitro assays verified that three CMV-associated chains recognized CMV antigens specifically. Earlier results showed most TCR beta V segments being productive about 87% or about 30% of the time.

With respect to this clone: Its antigen is not known.

V was trimmed by 6 bases and J by 5 bases, leaving 19 bases between them. Germline V gene lookup returns CDR1 MNHEY and CDR2 SMNVEV (reference sequence). This CDR3 comprises 15 residues. The primer mix had 60 Vbeta and 13 Jbeta primers. Clones were sequenced by immunoSEQ multiplex PCR, and TCRdb holds only the in-frame ones, with some missing. In the table there are some 160,000 clones, roughly four fifths of which are singletons. When sampled, the donors appeared nominally healthy, though they likely had unrecorded immune exposures. The sequenced sample was PBMCs. The receptor was derived from a male donor in good health and CMV-seropositive. The chain is built from TRBV27 and TRBJ2-5; D is possibly TRBD2 (6 bases). Written as DNA, the CDR3 is TGTGCCAGCAGCCACCTCGGGGGAGGTGAGGAGACCCAGTACTTC. Its translation: CASSHLGGGEETQYF.